A single count supports the clone carrying this T cell receptor beta chain. Antigen specificity is unknown. CDR1 SGHVS and CDR2 FQNEAQ come from the germline V gene. Deletions cut 1 base from V and 8 bases from J, with 5 bases between. The CDR3 has 11 amino acids. The data were taken from a study of T cell responses to AZD1222 COVID-19 vaccine. Background on the study: Second-dose groups at about 4 or about 12 weeks were pooled. General observations from the study: Possibly, clonal diversity was underestimated; donors were largely white British and included more females. Reports say nearly half of spike-specific TCRs go after unmutated variant regions. Spike as a whole was targeted by vaccine-associated CD4 TCRs, dominant at 160-218 and 743-854.

Profiled with immunoSEQ multiplex PCR; TCRdb holds only in-frame clones, not every one. The sample consists of 34,000 or so clones, 85% to 90% of them appearing once. Sequences were derived from peripheral blood, sampled on day 0 of AZD1222 vaccination. The chain recombines TRBV7-8 with TRBJ1-2; no firm D call. This receptor was obtained from an adult in good health. The CDR3 sequence is CASSLVSGYTF. The CDR3 nucleotides read TGTGCCAGCAGCTTAGTCTCCGGCTACACCTTC.